These 6 T cell receptor beta chains originate from one sample sequenced in a study of CD8+ T cells in alopecia areata. The authors extracted RNA and reverse transcribed it into cDNA as the sequencing template. Sequencing used immunoSEQ multiplex PCR; TCRdb keeps in-frame clones, though not all of them. Among roughly 100,000 clones listed, approximately 52% were seen once. Sequenced input: CD4+ T cells sorted from blood. All receptors derive from a human donor in good health.

The CDR3: CASSSPGTGYRETQYF. In nucleotides, the CDR3 is TGTGCCAGCAGTAGCCCTGGGACAGGGTACCGAGAGACCCAGTACTTC. The V and J genes are TRBV28 and TRBJ2-5; 9 bases agree with TRBD1. This CDR3 region has 16 residues. V shed 5 bases, J shed 4 bases, and the junction held 11 bases outside the gene matches. Per germline, CDR1 MDHEN and CDR2 SYDVKM.

The chain couples TRBV28 to TRBJ2-7, with TRBD1 as a possible D gene (5 bases). Germline V gene sequence: CDR1 MDHEN, CDR2 SYDVKM. The CDR3 loop spans 14 amino acids. Between the trimmed V and J ends, which lost 1 base and 5 bases, there was a span of 12 bases. CDR3 region: CASSLYTGFHEQYF. The CDR3, as DNA: TGTGCCAGCAGTTTATATACAGGTTTCCACGAGCAGTACTTC.

A few counts support this clone. The chain has TRBV4-2 and TRBJ2-7; D might be TRBD2 (5 bases). Germline values: CDR1 LGHNA, CDR2 YNFKEQ. Between the trimmed V and J ends, which lost 2 bases and 7 bases, there was a span of 12 bases. CDR3 length: 13 amino acids. The DNA for the CDR3 is TGTGCCAGCAGCCAAAGGTTCCCGGGAGAGCAGTACTTC. It encodes CASSQRFPGEQYF.

This rearrangement joins TRBV30 to TRBJ2-5, with D hard to call. Germline V gene data show CDR1 as GTSNPN and CDR2 as SVGIG (reference sequence). The CDR3 runs 12 residues. The V and J ends lost 3 bases and 2 bases respectively, with 7 bases between them. The CDR3 sequence is CAWRARQETQYF. Here the CDR3 DNA reads TGTGCCTGGAGGGCTAGACAAGAGACCCAGTACTTC. The whole variable domain, remainder taken from reference TRBV30 and TRBJ2-5, is SQTIHQWPATLVQPVGSPLSLECTVEGTSNPNLYWYRQAAGRGLQLLFYSVGIGQISSEVPQNLSASRPQDRQFILSSKKLLLSDSGFYLCAWRARQETQYFGPGTRLLVL.

The chain joins TRBV5-1 to TRBJ2-1, with 11 bases matching TRBD2. Germline V gene sequence: CDR1 SGHRS, CDR2 YFSETQ. V lost 4 bases to trimming and J lost 4 bases; unmatched junction nucleotides: 10. The length of the CDR3 is 17 residues. CDR3 DNA: TGCGCCAGCAGCCCTTCACTAGCGGGGGTCGTTTACAATGAGCAGTTCTTC. This gives the protein CASSPSLAGVVYNEQFF.

This clone was seen once. This chain uses TRBV5-1 with TRBJ1-1; D ambiguous. Germline CDR1 and CDR2: SGHRS and YFSETQ. V was pared by 3 bases and J by 4 bases, with 7 bases between. The CDR3 runs to 12 residues. The CDR3 sequence: CASSSGVTEAFF. The CDR3 DNA reads as TGCGCCAGCAGCTCCGGTGTCACTGAAGCTTTCTTT.